This T cell receptor beta chain appears in the sequencing data of a study of CD8+ T cells in alopecia areata. Study-wide context: Treated patients received oral tofacitinib, 5 to 10 mg twice daily. Percent of scalp involved defined treated patients' severity scores.

Findings of the study overall: Scalp specimens additionally yield sequences from normal skin's resident alphabeta T cells. Mouse data revealed clearer TCR sharing than patient data did, a gap possibly tied to HLA.

RNA was isolated and reverse transcribed to cDNA, the sequencing template. Sequenced by immunoSEQ multiplex PCR; TCRdb stores in-frame clones only, minus some. Counted here are around 150,000 clones, 55% to 75% occurring once; the ten biggest clones make up approximately 14%. Concerning this clone itself: Its antigen is not known.

Germline trimming cut 5 bases from V and 1 base from J; bases unmatched to any gene: 8. Looked up from germline, CDR1 is MNHEY and CDR2 is SMNVEV (reference sequence). The CDR3 runs 17 residues. The treatment denotes: oral pan-JAK inhibitor, 5-10 mg twice daily. The receptor was derived from a human donor with alopecia areata. This specimen consisted of CD4+ T cells sorted from blood, obtained at week 24, from a patient treated with tofacitinib. The chain employs TRBV27 and TRBJ1-1; 12 bases fit TRBD1. CDR3 region: CASSRHRDRGPNTEAFF. Written as DNA, the CDR3 is TGTGCCAGCAGTCGGCACCGGGACAGGGGGCCGAACACTGAAGCTTTCTTT.